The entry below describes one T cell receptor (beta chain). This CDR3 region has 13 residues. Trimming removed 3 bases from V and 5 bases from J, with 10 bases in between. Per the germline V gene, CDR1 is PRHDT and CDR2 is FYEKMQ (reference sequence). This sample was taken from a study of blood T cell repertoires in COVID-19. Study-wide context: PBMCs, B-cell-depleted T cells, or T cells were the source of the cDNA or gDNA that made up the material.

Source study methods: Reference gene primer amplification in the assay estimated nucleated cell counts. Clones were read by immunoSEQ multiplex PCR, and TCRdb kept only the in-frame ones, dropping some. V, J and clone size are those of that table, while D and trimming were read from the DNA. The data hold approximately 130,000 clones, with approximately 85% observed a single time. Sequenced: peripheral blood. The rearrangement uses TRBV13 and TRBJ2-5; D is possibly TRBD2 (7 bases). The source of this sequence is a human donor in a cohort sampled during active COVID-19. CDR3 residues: CASSLGGGETQYF. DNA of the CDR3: TGTGCCAGCAGCTTGGGAGGGGGGGAGACCCAGTACTTC.